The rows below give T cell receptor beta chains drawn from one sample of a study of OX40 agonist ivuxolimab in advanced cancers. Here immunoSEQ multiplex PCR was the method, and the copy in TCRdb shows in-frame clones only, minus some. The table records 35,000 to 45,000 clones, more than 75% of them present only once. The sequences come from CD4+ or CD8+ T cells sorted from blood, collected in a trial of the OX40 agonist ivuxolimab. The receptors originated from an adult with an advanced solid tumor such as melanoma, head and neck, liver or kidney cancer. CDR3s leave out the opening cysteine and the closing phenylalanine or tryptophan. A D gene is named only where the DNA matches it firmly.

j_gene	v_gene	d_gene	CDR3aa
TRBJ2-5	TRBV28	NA	ASSSAGQETQY
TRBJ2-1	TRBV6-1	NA	ASSEMGEIPKDEQF
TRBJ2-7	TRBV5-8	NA	ASSLVQGSSYEQY
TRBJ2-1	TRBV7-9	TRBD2	ASSFPIAGASYNEQF
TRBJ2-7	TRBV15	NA	ATSSTRLVGPQEQY
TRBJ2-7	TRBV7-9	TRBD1	ASSSQLQGRSYEQY
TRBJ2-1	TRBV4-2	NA	ASSQGGSSAYGEQF
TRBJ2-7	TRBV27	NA	ASSSWAGLDEQY
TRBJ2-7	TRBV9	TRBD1	ASSVGDSLSYEQY
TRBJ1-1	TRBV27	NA	ASSLSKNTEAF
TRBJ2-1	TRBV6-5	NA	AAVGVYNEQF
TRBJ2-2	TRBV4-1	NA	ASSHITGELF
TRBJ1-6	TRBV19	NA	ASSPMGGYNSPLH
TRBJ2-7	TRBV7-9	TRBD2	ASSPLGTSGSAYEQY
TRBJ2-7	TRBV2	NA	ASSEIIQGGSYEQY
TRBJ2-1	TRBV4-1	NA	ASSQDPHSLYNEQF
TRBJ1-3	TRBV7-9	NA	ASRDTGIAGNTIY
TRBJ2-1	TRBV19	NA	ASSGGLHNEQF
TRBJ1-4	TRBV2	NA	ASSEAGQAQGGGEKLF
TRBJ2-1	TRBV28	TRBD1	ASSLVGTGARNNEQF
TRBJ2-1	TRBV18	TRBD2	ASSPVGTSGRDEQF
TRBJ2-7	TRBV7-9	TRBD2	ASSGGETSYEQY
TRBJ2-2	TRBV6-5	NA	ASSYSGHLNTGELF
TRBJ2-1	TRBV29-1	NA	SVGINMEVGEQF
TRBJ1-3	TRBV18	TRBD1	ASSPDRFSGNTIY
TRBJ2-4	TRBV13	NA	ASSLGGLAKNIQY
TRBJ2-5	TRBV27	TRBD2	ASSLVVAGDQIQETQY
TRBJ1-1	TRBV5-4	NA	ASSFRTEAF
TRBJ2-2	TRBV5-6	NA	ASSLGLTGELF
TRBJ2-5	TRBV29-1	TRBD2	SVARGLAGAPIFQETQY
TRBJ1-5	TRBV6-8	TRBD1	ASSPRQGERLQPQH
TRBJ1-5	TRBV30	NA	AWSSDSYSNQPQH
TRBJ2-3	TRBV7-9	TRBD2	ASSGRTSGMGADTQY
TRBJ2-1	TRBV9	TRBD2	ASSVGTSGNNEQF
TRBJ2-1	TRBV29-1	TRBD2	SVDGPGGRSSYNEQF
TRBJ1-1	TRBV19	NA	ASSNGPGLWGEAF
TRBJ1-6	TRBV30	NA	AWSVGQGATPLH
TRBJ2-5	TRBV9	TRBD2	ASSPRRLAGGAETQY
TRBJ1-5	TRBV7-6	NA	ASSLARGRNQPQH
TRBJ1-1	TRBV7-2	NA	ASSFTVNTEAF
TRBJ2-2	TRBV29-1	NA	SVEDRREGPNTGELF
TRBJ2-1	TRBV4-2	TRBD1	ASSQGRGRWDEQF
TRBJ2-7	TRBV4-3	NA	ASSQYYLSLYEQY
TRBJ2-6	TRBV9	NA	ASSVFRGANVLT
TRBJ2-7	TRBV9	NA	ASSEGGGSPGEQY
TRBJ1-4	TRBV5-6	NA	ASSLGTFNEKLF
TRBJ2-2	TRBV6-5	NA	ASSYQGSSGELF
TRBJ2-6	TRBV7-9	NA	ASREGVFGANVLT
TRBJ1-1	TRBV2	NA	ASSEWDGNTEAF